The 24 T cell receptor beta chains in this list originate from one sample, sequenced in a study of blood T cell repertoires in COVID-19. TCRdb's table, derived via immunoSEQ multiplex PCR, lists solely in-frame clones and lacks some. The top ten clones hold around 2.5% of a sample with over 200,000 clones, roughly 84% of them seen once. Specimen: peripheral blood. The source is a man aged 40-49 years who had recovered from COVID-19.

V and J are TRBV4-3 and TRBJ1-1; no firm D call. The CDR3 contains 15 residues. Between the trimmed V and J ends, which lost 0 bases and 3 bases, there was a span of 11 bases. Germline V lookup: CDR1 LGHNA, CDR2 YSLEER. The DNA of the CDR3 is TGCGCCAGCAGCCAAGATCGGAGTGGAGACACTGAAGCTTTCTTT. Translating gives CASSQDRSGDTEAFF.

The chain uses TRBV9 and TRBJ2-3; D perhaps matches TRBD1 (6 bases). The CDR3 spans 16 residues. In germline, CDR1 is SGDLS, CDR2 YYNGEE. Trimming stripped 4 bases from V and 0 bases from J, with 15 bases between. CDR3 residues: CASSPDWGLSTDTQYF. CDR3 DNA: TGTGCCAGCAGCCCAGACTGGGGGCTGAGCACAGATACGCAGTATTTT.

V gene TRBV29-1 combines with J gene TRBJ2-3, with TRBD2 matching 13 bases. Germline CDR1 reads SQVTM; CDR2 reads ANQGSEA. V gave up 5 bases and J gave up 3 bases; unmatched junction bases: 8. This CDR3 has 16 residues. The CDR3 DNA reads TGCAGCGTTTCTGGAACTAGCGGGAGGGGGACAGATACGCAGTATTTT. This translates into CSVSGTSGRGTDTQYF.

J is TRBJ2-1 and V is TRBV4-1, with a weak D call TRBD2 (6 bases). Trimming pared 3 bases from V and 8 bases from J, leaving 20 bases between. CDR3 length: 16 residues. The germline CDR1 and CDR2 sequences are MGHRA and YSYEKL. The CDR3 is CASSQPISGTFYEQFF. The DNA of the CDR3 is TGCGCCAGCAGCCAGCCAATATCCGGGACTTTCTATGAGCAGTTCTTC.

The chain has TRBV7-2 and TRBJ1-3, with no clear D. The CDR3 spans 15 residues. Germline V CDR1 and CDR2: SGHTA, FQGNSA. V shed 0 bases and J shed 0 bases, with 6 bases lying between them. The DNA for the CDR3 is TGTGCCAGCAGCTTAGCGCCAGGCTCTGGAAACACCATATATTTT. Amino acids: CASSLAPGSGNTIYF.

The chain couples TRBV6-5 to TRBJ1-5; maybe TRBD1 (5 bases). V lost 0 bases, J lost 5 bases, and 11 bases lay in between. From germline, CDR1 is MNHEY and CDR2 SVGAGI. This CDR3 has 15 amino acids. The CDR3 sequence: CASSYSIGGDQPQHF. Written as DNA, the CDR3 is TGTGCCAGCAGTTACTCGATCGGGGGAGATCAGCCCCAGCATTTT.

The J gene is TRBJ2-4, the V gene TRBV27, with a possible D match to TRBD2 (7 bases). Germline V gives CDR1 MNHEY, CDR2 SMNVEV (reference sequence). This CDR3 spans 13 amino acids. The germline V and J ends were trimmed by 2 bases and 8 bases, with 10 bases remaining between them. The CDR3 spells CASSLREGDIQYF. The CDR3 DNA reads as TGTGCCAGCAGTTTAAGGGAGGGGGACATTCAGTACTTC.

The chain joins TRBV30 to TRBJ1-2; no firm D call. Germline loops: CDR1 GTSNPN, CDR2 SVGIG (reference sequence). The CDR3 totals 13 residues. Trimming removed 0 bases from V and 13 bases from J, with 18 bases in between. In DNA, the CDR3 is TGTGCCTGGAGTGTACAGCTCTCGGAACCTCGCACCTTC. It is translated as CAWSVQLSEPRTF.

The V call is TRBV20-1, the J call TRBJ2-7; 7 bases line up with TRBD2. The CDR3 is 14 residues long. The V gene's germline CDR1 is DFQATT and CDR2 SNEGSKA (reference sequence). The trim removed 3 bases at V and 4 bases at J, leaving 9 bases unmatched. The chain's CDR3 is CSASGAGLGYEQYF. DNA of the CDR3: TGCAGTGCTAGTGGAGCGGGACTGGGGTACGAGCAGTACTTC.

This clone was observed a single time. V usage is TRBV10-3 and J usage is TRBJ1-2; TRBD1 matches 11 bases. CDR1 ENHRY and CDR2 SYGVKD come from the germline V gene. Trimming at V came to 10 bases and at J to 8 bases, leaving 15 bases not matched to a gene. This CDR3 comprises 15 residues. CDR3 protein: CANRDRGDPEHGYTF. The DNA of the CDR3 is TGTGCCAACCGGGACAGGGGGGACCCTGAACACGGCTACACCTTC.

Only a few counts were recorded for this clone. The chain joins TRBV30 to TRBJ1-1; TRBD1 aligns across 7 bases. Losses at the gene ends were 7 bases for V and 6 bases for J; bases not matched to a gene: 14. Germline values: CDR1 GTSNPN, CDR2 SVGIG (reference sequence). This CDR3 is 14 amino acids long. The CDR3 spells CASTTGTETSEAFF. DNA for the CDR3: TGTGCCTCTACGACCGGGACAGAAACGTCTGAAGCTTTCTTT.

This clone was observed a few times. The gene calls are TRBV7-9 and TRBJ1-6, with 7 bases identical to TRBD1. The germline CDR1 and CDR2 sequences are SEHNR and FQNEAQ (reference sequence). Trimming removed 5 bases from V and 6 bases from J; junction bases left unmatched: 4. This CDR3 comprises 14 residues. The CDR3 here is CASSPDRFNSPLHF. CDR3 sequence (DNA): TGTGCCAGCAGCCCGGACAGGTTTAATTCACCCCTCCACTTT.

The chain combines TRBV11-2 with TRBJ2-7, with 12 bases fitting TRBD2. There are 19 residues in the CDR3. Looked up from germline, CDR1 is SGHAT and CDR2 is FQNNGV. The junction had 9 bases not matched to a gene; V was cut back by 0 bases and J by 0 bases. CDR3 DNA: TGTGCCAGCAGCTTAGACCCCCGGACTAGCGGGATCCTCTCCTACGAGCAGTACTTC. Its translation: CASSLDPRTSGILSYEQYF.

This chain joins TRBV14 and TRBJ1-1; no definite D call. This CDR3 contains 13 residues. The V end lost 4 bases, the J end lost 0 bases, and 6 bases lay between the germline ends. Germline V gives CDR1 SGHDN, CDR2 FVKESK. In DNA, the CDR3 is TGTGCCAGCAGCCTGTTCATGAACACTGAAGCTTTCTTT. Encoded protein: CASSLFMNTEAFF.

The chain recombines TRBV13 with TRBJ2-7; 7 bases agree with TRBD2. The CDR3 consists of 13 residues. Germline-derived CDR1 and CDR2 are PRHDT and FYEKMQ (reference sequence). V lost 2 bases and J lost 13; bases outside the gene matches: 11. The CDR3 is CASSLRREGFIYF. CDR3 DNA sequence: TGTGCCAGCAGCTTACGGAGGGAGGGATTTATATACTTC.

V usage is TRBV4-3 and J usage is TRBJ2-5; a possible D gene is TRBD1 (6 bases). This CDR3 contains 14 residues. Germline V gene sequence: CDR1 LGHNA, CDR2 YSLEER. Trimming removed 1 base from V and 4 bases from J, with 10 bases in between. The CDR3 loop reads CASSQVIGGETQYF. The CDR3 DNA is TGCGCCAGCAGCCAAGTAATAGGGGGAGAGACCCAGTACTTC.

This rearrangement joins TRBV7-2 to TRBJ1-1; possibly TRBD1 for D (5 bases). CDR1 and CDR2 (germline): SGHTA, FQGNSA. V lost 5 bases and J lost 11, with 24 bases in between. This CDR3 region has 15 residues. CDR3 nucleotides: TGTGCCAGCAGCCCATTCTCCAGGGCCACTGTACCCGCTTTCTTT. Protein sequence: CASSPFSRATVPAFF.

V usage is TRBV19 and J usage is TRBJ2-7, with D perhaps TRBD2 (5 bases). Trimming removed 4 bases at V and 3 bases at J, with 16 bases between. CDR1 LNHDA and CDR2 SQIVND come from the germline V gene (reference sequence). The CDR3 covers 15 residues. The CDR3 here is CASSNSDEAFYEQYF. The CDR3, as DNA: TGTGCCAGTAGTAATAGCGACGAGGCCTTCTACGAGCAGTACTTC.

The V call is TRBV5-1, the J call TRBJ2-7, with a weak D call TRBD2 (6 bases). Germline CDR1 and CDR2: SGHRS and YFSETQ. The CDR3 is 16 amino acids. Trimming stripped 1 base from V and 2 bases from J, with 16 bases between. The CDR3 DNA sequence: TGCGCCAGCAGCTTGTCCTCGACTAGTAGCACCTACGAGCAGTACTTC. It translates to CASSLSSTSSTYEQYF.

The chain carries TRBV6-5 and TRBJ2-7; D perhaps matches TRBD1 (6 bases). V was pared by 9 bases and J by 3 bases, with 15 bases between. The CDR3 sequence is 13 residues long. CDR1 and CDR2 (germline): MNHEY, SVGAGI. CDR3 in amino acids: CARGQGIFYEQYF. The DNA for the CDR3 is TGTGCCAGGGGACAAGGAATCTTCTACGAGCAGTACTTC.

This chain uses TRBV4-3 with TRBJ2-3; 9 nucleotides line up with TRBD2. The CDR3 consists of 18 residues. The junction had 8 bases not matched to a gene; V was cut back by 0 bases and J by 1 base. The germline V gene encodes CDR1 LGHNA and CDR2 YSLEER. The DNA of the CDR3 is TGCGCCAGCAGCCAAGACAGGGTAGCGGGAGTAGGCACAGATACGCAGTATTTT. This gives the protein CASSQDRVAGVGTDTQYF.

V usage is TRBV5-8 and J usage is TRBJ2-1; 8 nucleotides line up with TRBD2. Germline-derived CDR1 and CDR2 are SGHTS and YDEGEE. This CDR3 region has 12 residues. V shed 3 bases and J 9 bases; nucleotides not matched to a gene: 2. CDR3 protein: CASSSRGGEQFF. DNA for the CDR3: TGTGCCAGCAGCTCACGGGGGGGTGAGCAGTTCTTC.

The chain recombines TRBV3-1 (or the pseudogene TRBV3-2) with TRBJ2-7; TRBD2 matches at 10 bases. CDR3 length: 17 residues. The germline CDR1 and CDR2 sequences are LGHDT and YNNKEL (reference sequence). The J segment lost 5 bases and the V segment lost 0 bases, leaving 10 bases of the junction unmatched. Here the CDR3 reads CASSQDRLAGAGNEQYF. CDR3 coding DNA: TGTGCCAGCAGCCAAGATCGTCTAGCGGGAGCAGGGAACGAGCAGTACTTC.

This chain links TRBV27 with TRBJ2-1; 12 bases agree with TRBD2. Germline assignment: CDR1 MNHEY and CDR2 SMNVEV (reference sequence). The CDR3 is made up of 19 amino acids. With 5 bases clipped from V and 1 base from J, the junction kept 12 bases outside the gene matches. The CDR3 coding sequence is TGTGCCAGCAGTCTTATACCCACTAGCGGGAGGCATTCCTACAATGAGCAGTTCTTC. As protein: CASSLIPTSGRHSYNEQFF.